This T cell receptor (beta chain) was recorded in a study of human T cells and chemical hapten exposure. In the study overall: A 2 cm by 2 cm inner upper arm patch received 2% DPC for sensitization.

This clonotype was detected ten times or more. This sample's time point: patch test 1, 2 weeks after DPC sensitization. As for treatment: therapeutic diphenylcyclopropenone sensitization with weekly scalp DPC. The donor pool consisted of alopecia patients aged 18 to 70 years, considered suitable for DPC. As the library was built, unique molecular identifiers were attached to individual cDNA molecules. In the authors' workflow: Samples had a median of around 100,000 TCRs, ranging about 23,224 to 700,000. Using its own MiXCR run on the RACE reads, TCRdb lists one record per CDR3 protein. These V and J calls are TCRdb output, not the study's own analysis. Here the sample spans 150,000 to 200,000 distinct CDR3 sequences, 14% being singletons. Sequences were derived from whole blood, sampled in connection with sensitization to the hapten diphenylcyclopropenone (DPC). The source of this sequence is a woman aged 25 to 39 with alopecia areata. Some clones in this sample may be carry-over from other donors' samples.

The CDR3 DNA sequence: TGTGCCACCAGGGACAGGGGGCCTGAGCAGTTCTTC. Translation: CATRDRGPEQFF. The rearrangement links TRBV15 to TRBJ2-1; 11 bases fit TRBD1. Germline-derived CDR1 and CDR2 are LNHNV and YYDKDF (reference sequence). This CDR3 spans 12 amino acids. V lost 6 bases, J lost 9 bases, and 1 base stayed unmatched.